This T cell receptor (beta chain) was captured by sequencing in a study of radiotherapy plus CTLA-4 blockade in lung cancer. Study conclusions and caveats: The best predictor of response was reported to be early blood T cell clone dynamics, with interferon-beta.

As for this clone: The antigen is unknown.

Assay used: immunoSEQ multiplex PCR; TCRdb lists only in-frame clones, some missing. The table lists more than 40,000 clones, around 77% of them singletons. From germline, CDR1 is SEHNR and CDR2 FQNEAQ (reference sequence). Trimming pared 1 base from V and 0 bases from J, leaving 7 bases between. The CDR3 is 15 residues long. The J gene is TRBJ1-5, the V gene TRBV7-9; no definite D call. Source: peripheral blood, taken from a patient treated with radiotherapy plus ipilimumab. The clonotype was recovered from a human donor with non-small cell lung cancer who had stable disease on radiotherapy plus ipilimumab. Here the CDR3 reads CASSLVQYSNQPQHF. In nucleotides, the CDR3 is TGTGCCAGCAGCTTAGTACAGTATAGCAATCAGCCCCAGCATTTT. Based on the CDR3 plus reference TRBV7-9 and TRBJ1-5, the full variable domain is DTGVSQNPRHKITKRGQNVTFRCDPISEHNRLYWYRQTLGQGPEFLTYFQNEAQLEKSRLLSDRFSAERPKGSFSTLEIQRTEQGDSAMYLCASSLVQYSNQPQHFGDGTRLSIL.